This TCR beta chain came from a study of T cell responses to AZD1222 COVID-19 vaccine. Study conclusions and caveats: White British people made up most donors, females outnumbered males, and clonal diversity was possibly underestimated. Increased Spike-specific TCR breadth and depth were observed after two AZD1222 doses.

Sequencing used immunoSEQ multiplex PCR; TCRdb keeps in-frame clones, though not all of them. Of under 110,000 clones listed, roughly 91% are singletons. Second-dose groups at about 4 or about 12 weeks were pooled. This clone was picked up a small number of times. The target antigen is unknown. The receptor was isolated from an adult who received the AZD1222 COVID-19 vaccine. The sample here was peripheral blood, taken 28 days after the second AZD1222 dose.

CDR3 region: CASSIEATSGVAYEQYF. The CDR3 DNA reads TGTGCCAGTAGTATAGAAGCGACTAGCGGGGTAGCCTACGAGCAGTACTTC. The chain has TRBV19 and TRBJ2-7, with 11 positions matching TRBD2. The length of the CDR3 is 17 residues. The germline V gene has CDR1 LNHDA and CDR2 SQIVND (reference sequence). V was clipped by 0 bases and J by 2 bases; unmatched bases: 6.